The 15 T cell receptor beta chains given below trace back to one sample, sequenced in a study of T-cell reconstitution after alpha-beta-depleted transplantation in children. Molecular barcoding with unique molecular identifiers was used for the TCRbeta library. TCRdb called the PCR reads again in MiXCR, with one record for every CDR3 protein. In the table there are a few hundred thousand distinct CDR3 sequences, 10% of which are singletons. The sequenced sample was PBMCs, obtained before TCRalphabeta/CD19-depleted stem cell transplant. These receptors were obtained from a boy younger than two with acute myeloid leukemia, due to receive a stem cell transplant.

This clonotype showed up many times. The chain links TRBV12-3 or TRBV12-4 to TRBJ1-2; weak D call: TRBD1 (6 bases). The CDR3 runs 14 residues. V lost 4 bases and J 8 bases, leaving 17 bases between the germline ends. CDR3 coding DNA: TGTGCCAGCAGTTCGGGGGGGGGCGCGTACGGCTACACCTTC. Amino acids: CASSSGGGAYGYTF.

This clonotype was picked up many times. The chain recombines TRBV11-3 with TRBJ2-5; D may be TRBD2 (7 bases). Between the trimmed V and J ends, which lost 4 bases and 4 bases, there was a span of 16 bases. Germline assignment: CDR1 SGHNT and CDR2 YENEEA. The length of the CDR3 is 15 residues. CDR3 protein: CASSSTQGGRETQYF. CDR3 bases: TGTGCCAGCAGCTCGACACAGGGAGGGCGAGAGACCCAGTACTTC.

The CDR3 sequence is CASGFGAGGQETQYF. The CDR3 DNA is TGTGCCAGCGGGTTCGGCGCGGGAGGGCAAGAGACCCAGTACTTC. The V and J genes are TRBV11-2 and TRBJ2-5; 9 nucleotides match TRBD2. This CDR3 spans 15 amino acids. Per the germline V gene, CDR1 is SGHAT and CDR2 is FQNNGV. The junction had 9 bases not matched to a gene; V was cut back by 8 bases and J by 2 bases.

A few counts support this clonotype. The chain recombines TRBV7-8 with TRBJ2-1; the match to TRBD2 covers 14 bases. CDR3 length: 18 residues. CDR1 is SGHVS and CDR2 is FQNEAQ in the germline V gene. V shed 6 bases and J 2 bases; nucleotides not matched to a gene: 9. The CDR3 DNA reads as TGTGCCAGCAGGCGTGGGACTAGCGGGAGTGGGGCCTACAATGAGCAGTTCTTC. Residues: CASRRGTSGSGAYNEQFF.

At least ten counts were recorded for this clonotype. The CDR3: CASTLAAEHTGELFF. In DNA form, the CDR3 reads TGTGCCAGCACCCTAGCGGCAGAGCACACCGGGGAGCTGTTTTTT. V is TRBV7-6 and J is TRBJ2-2, with 7 bases matching TRBD2. The CDR3 spans 15 residues. With 7 bases clipped from V and 3 bases from J, the junction kept 8 bases outside the gene matches. Germline V gives CDR1 SGHVS, CDR2 FNYEAQ. The full variable domain, completed using reference TRBV7-6 and TRBJ2-2, is GAGVSQSPRYKVTKRGQDVALRCDPISGHVSLYWYRQALGQGPEFLTYFNYEAQQDKSGLPNDRFSAERPEGSISTLTIQRTEQRDSAMYRCASTLAAEHTGELFFGEGSRLTVL.

This clonotype was counted many times. The chain is built from TRBV18 and TRBJ2-7; the match to TRBD1 covers 9 bases. Trimming at V came to 2 bases and at J to 0 bases, leaving 5 bases not matched to a gene. CDR1 KGHSH and CDR2 LQKENI come from the germline V gene. The CDR3 is 16 amino acids. The CDR3: CASSPGTGISSYEQYF. The CDR3 DNA is TGTGCCAGCTCACCAGGGACAGGGATTTCCTCCTACGAGCAGTACTTC.

This clonotype was found a few times. V gene TRBV4-2 combines with J gene TRBJ2-3; 7 positions agree with TRBD2. J gave up 4 bases and V 0 bases, and 10 bases lay outside the gene matches. This CDR3 comprises 17 residues. Germline V lookup: CDR1 LGHNA, CDR2 YNFKEQ. The CDR3 sequence: CASSQDVAGVGADTQYF. DNA for the CDR3: TGTGCCAGCAGCCAAGATGTGGCGGGAGTGGGCGCAGATACGCAGTATTTT.

Note on this clonotype: This clone may be a read error of a much larger clone one base away. The chain links TRBV7-3 to TRBJ2-7; 12 bases agree with TRBD2. The CDR3 sequence is 15 residues long. The V segment lost 5 bases and the J segment 3 bases; nucleotides outside the gene matches: 5. CDR1 and CDR2 (germline): SGHTA, FQGTGA. The CDR3 here is CASSQLAGGGYEQYF. The DNA of the CDR3 is TGTGCCAGCAGCCAGCTAGCGGGGGGGGGCTACGAGCAGTACTTC.

This clonotype was picked up a small number of times. The V call is TRBV7-3, the J call TRBJ2-1; 9 positions agree with TRBD2. The ends lost 2 bases at V and 9 bases at J; junction bases unmatched: 8. The CDR3 covers 15 residues. The germline V gene has CDR1 SGHTA and CDR2 FQGTGA. The CDR3 spells CASSLGGRAGFEQFF. The DNA of the CDR3 is TGTGCCAGCAGCTTAGGCGGGAGGGCTGGGTTTGAGCAGTTCTTC.

The sample holds a few counts of this clonotype. The rearrangement uses TRBV4-3 and TRBJ2-1; TRBD2 aligns across 14 bases. Germline V lookup: CDR1 LGHNA, CDR2 YSLEER. Trimming cost V 3 bases and J 9 bases; bases outside gene matches: 13. The CDR3 runs to 18 residues. The chain's CDR3 is CASSQIPYGLAGGREQFF. The CDR3 DNA follows: TGCGCCAGCAGCCAGATACCCTACGGACTAGCGGGAGGACGTGAGCAGTTCTTC.

This chain uses TRBV23-1 with TRBJ2-2; D is uncertain. TRBV23-1 is known as an ORF, though its function is uncertain. The CDR3 extends over 15 amino acids. V shed 6 bases and J shed 0 bases, with 11 bases lying between them. The CDR3 nucleotides are TGCGCCAGCAGATCGAACAGTTCGAACACCGGGGAGCTGTTTTTT. Its translation is CASRSNSSNTGELFF.

The chain combines TRBV14 with TRBJ2-7; D is perhaps TRBD1 (8 bases). V lost 4 bases, J lost 7 bases, and 23 bases lay in between. Germline loops: CDR1 SGHDN, CDR2 FVKESK. The CDR3 loop spans 16 amino acids. The CDR3 protein is CASSPTGGALLEEQYF. The CDR3 DNA reads TGTGCCAGCAGCCCCACAGGGGGGGCCCTGCTCGAGGAGCAGTACTTC.

The chain recombines TRBV28 with TRBJ1-1; D is unresolved. This CDR3 is built from 14 residues. With 3 bases removed from V and 0 bases from J, the gap between germline ends came to 8 bases. Germline CDR1 is MDHEN and CDR2 is SYDVKM. CDR3 nucleotide sequence: TGTGCCAGCAGTTTTTGGGGAATGAACACTGAAGCTTTCTTT. It codes for CASSFWGMNTEAFF.

The chain employs TRBV19 and TRBJ2-7, with 7 positions matching TRBD1. Germline CDR1 reads LNHDA; CDR2 reads SQIVND (reference sequence). There are 16 residues in the CDR3. With V trimmed by 3 bases and J by 1 base, 9 bases remained unmatched. CDR3 residues: CASSMVMGTASYEQYF. CDR3 DNA: TGTGCCAGTAGTATGGTAATGGGGACAGCTTCCTACGAGCAGTACTTC.

This clonotype was counted at least ten times. The genes are TRBV25-1 and TRBJ2-7, with D perhaps TRBD1 (6 bases). This CDR3 has 16 residues. Germline V lookup: CDR1 MGHDK, CDR2 SYGVNS. V gave up 2 bases and J gave up 2 bases, with 16 bases separating them. Here the CDR3 reads CASSEPPPGQPYEQYF. CDR3 coding DNA: TGTGCCAGCAGTGAACCCCCTCCGGGACAACCCTACGAGCAGTACTTC.